These 9 T cell receptor beta chains were all obtained from the same sample, sequenced in a study of graft-versus-host responses after intestinal transplantation. Here immunoSEQ multiplex PCR was the method, and the copy in TCRdb shows in-frame clones only, minus some. The sample lists about 98,000 clones; about 82% were seen once. This specimen was PBMCs, taken 255 days after intestinal transplant. The receptors shown here come from a human patient who received an intestinal transplant, so some T cells may come from the graft donor.

V gene TRBV7-3 combines with J gene TRBJ2-7; TRBD2 matches 9 bases. This CDR3 is built from 15 residues. The V gene end was trimmed by 5 bases and the J gene end by 3 bases; junction bases not matched to a gene: 8. From germline, CDR1 is SGHTA and CDR2 FQGTGA. The CDR3 is CASSLRAGGDYEQYF. The CDR3 DNA reads as TGTGCCAGCAGCCTGAGGGCGGGAGGGGACTACGAGCAGTACTTC.

This chain links TRBV6-6 with TRBJ2-5; D is ambiguous. V shed 0 bases and J shed 5 bases, with 13 bases lying between them. Germline V gives CDR1 MNHNY, CDR2 SVGAGI (reference sequence). The CDR3 contains 15 residues. CDR3 sequence (DNA): TGTGCCAGCAGTTACTCCCGAGCCCCCGAGGAGACCCAGTACTTC. It is translated as CASSYSRAPEETQYF.

The J gene is TRBJ1-2, the V gene TRBV11-2; D unclear. The CDR3 loop spans 13 amino acids. Germline V gene data show CDR1 as SGHAT and CDR2 as FQNNGV. V lost 5 bases and J lost 4, with 11 bases in between. DNA for the CDR3: TGTGCCAGCAGCCCCCAGGTTACCTATGGCTACACCTTC. Protein sequence: CASSPQVTYGYTF.

This clone came up once. The J gene is TRBJ2-7, the V gene TRBV29-1; D is perhaps TRBD1 or TRBD2 (7 bases each). The CDR3 is 14 residues long. Germline-derived CDR1 and CDR2 are SQVTM and ANQGSEA. Trimming took off 6 bases at V and 2 bases at J, with 17 bases between the two ends. The CDR3 DNA sequence: TGCAGCGTCTATACAGGGGAGGGGGCCTACGAGCAGTACTTC. It encodes CSVYTGEGAYEQYF.

The chain recombines TRBV7-6 with TRBJ2-5; perhaps TRBD1 as D (6 bases). V was cut by 6 bases and J by 3 bases, with 14 bases left in between. This CDR3 has 14 amino acids. CDR1 SGHVS and CDR2 FNYEAQ come from the germline V gene. CDR3 sequence reads: CASRQTGQKETQYF. In nucleotides, the CDR3 is TGTGCCAGCAGACAGACCGGACAGAAAGAGACCCAGTACTTC.

The chain uses TRBV4-1 and TRBJ1-1, with D hard to call. Germline V gene data show CDR1 as MGHRA and CDR2 as YSYEKL. V gave up 0 bases and J gave up 3 bases, with 11 bases separating them. The CDR3 contains 15 residues. Written as DNA, the CDR3 is TGCGCCAGCAGCCAAGATTCATGGGATGACACTGAAGCTTTCTTT. This encodes CASSQDSWDDTEAFF.

The rearrangement joins TRBV2 to TRBJ1-1, with 7 bases that match TRBD1. Per the germline V gene, CDR1 is SNHLY and CDR2 is FYNNEI. This CDR3 is 14 amino acids long. The V gene end was trimmed by 6 bases and the J gene end by 5 bases; junction bases not matched to a gene: 9. CDR3 bases: TGTGCCAGCAGGGAGACAGGGCCCACTACTGAAGCTTTCTTT. Protein: CASRETGPTTEAFF.

This rearrangement joins TRBV19 to TRBJ2-3; TRBD2 matches 9 bases. This CDR3 comprises 15 residues. CDR1 is LNHDA and CDR2 is SQIVND in the germline V gene (reference sequence). The V segment lost 6 bases and the J segment 3 bases; nucleotides outside the gene matches: 7. This CDR3 reads CASRVAGGPTDTQYF. The CDR3 nucleotides read TGTGCCAGTAGGGTGGCGGGAGGGCCAACAGATACGCAGTATTTT. The full variable domain, completed using reference TRBV19 and TRBJ2-3, is DGGITQSPKYLFRKEGQNVTLSCEQNLNHDAMYWYRQDPGQGLRLIYYSQIVNDFQKGDIAEGYSVSREKKESFPLTVTSAQKNPTAFYLCASRVAGGPTDTQYFGPGTRLTVL.

The J gene is TRBJ1-1, the V gene TRBV27, with D perhaps TRBD1 (5 bases). CDR1 MNHEY and CDR2 SMNVEV come from the germline V gene (reference sequence). The CDR3 loop spans 14 amino acids. V lost 3 bases and J lost 1, with 9 bases in between. The CDR3 DNA reads TGTGCCAGCAGTTTCACGACAGAGAACACTGAAGCTTTCTTT. Amino acids: CASSFTTENTEAFF.